The 8 T cell receptor beta chains presented below share a single source sample, sequenced in a study of cytomegalovirus exposure and HLA in healthy donors. 60 Vbeta and 13 Jbeta primers were used in PCR. Data came from immunoSEQ multiplex PCR; TCRdb stores just in-frame clones and leaves some out. The sample contains about 190,000 clones, approximately 86% of which appear only once. The specimen sequenced was PBMCs. These receptors were obtained from a boy aged 2 to 10 in good health and CMV-seronegative.

There are a few counts of this clone. The rearrangement links TRBV5-1 to TRBJ2-7; no definite D call. This CDR3 region has 13 residues. The V gene's germline CDR1 is SGHRS and CDR2 YFSETQ. Deletions cut 0 bases from V and 6 bases from J, with 10 bases between. CDR3 DNA sequence: TGCGCCAGCAGCTTGGATTTGACACTCGAGCAGTACTTC. Its translation: CASSLDLTLEQYF.

The genes are TRBV7-9 and TRBJ1-5; 10 nucleotides line up with TRBD1. Germline CDR1 reads SEHNR; CDR2 reads FQNEAQ (reference sequence). The CDR3 totals 14 residues. V was pared by 9 bases and J by 3 bases, with 5 bases of the junction left unmatched. CDR3: CASGTGVSNQPQHF. In nucleotides, the CDR3 is TGTGCCAGTGGGACAGGGGTGTCCAATCAGCCCCAGCATTTT.

This clone was detected a few times. This chain connects TRBV9 to TRBJ2-1; 10 bases align to TRBD2. The junction had 4 bases not matched to a gene; V was cut back by 3 bases and J by 4 bases. CDR3 length equals 15 residues. CDR1 is SGDLS and CDR2 is YYNGEE in the germline V gene. For the CDR3, the DNA is TGTGCCAGCAGCGCTATAGCGGGGGGTTACAATGAGCAGTTCTTC. It encodes CASSAIAGGYNEQFF.

This chain joins TRBV6-5 and TRBJ1-5; 11 bases fit TRBD1. After removal of 5 bases from V and 6 bases from J, the junction contained 3 bases not matched to a gene. This CDR3 is built from 14 residues. Looked up from germline, CDR1 is MNHEY and CDR2 is SVGAGI. CDR3 DNA: TGTGCCAGCAGTGGGACAGGGGGAGTTCAGCCCCAGCATTTT. Its protein product is CASSGTGGVQPQHF.

V and J are TRBV7-2 and TRBJ1-3; possibly TRBD1 for D (5 bases). The CDR3 is 14 amino acids. The germline V gene has CDR1 SGHTA and CDR2 FQGNSA. V lost 5 bases to trimming and J lost 2 bases, with 10 bases between them. The CDR3, as DNA: TGTGCCAGCAGCCCACCGACAGCTGGAAACACCATATATTTT. Encoded protein: CASSPPTAGNTIYF. The full variable domain, with the rest looked up from reference TRBV7-2 and TRBJ1-3, is GAGVSQSPSNKVTEKGKDVELRCDPISGHTALYWYRQSLGQGLEFLIYFQGNSAPDKSGLPSDRFSAERTGGSVSTLTIQRTQQEDSAVYLCASSPPTAGNTIYFGEGSWLTVV.

This clone was found once. The CDR3 is CASSLDRAVGELFF. In DNA, the CDR3 is TGTGCCAGCAGCTTAGACAGGGCGGTCGGGGAGCTGTTTTTT. The chain links TRBV11-2 to TRBJ2-2, with a tentative D call TRBD1 (5 bases). CDR3 length equals 14 residues. Trimming pared 0 bases from V and 7 bases from J, leaving 9 bases between. From germline, CDR1 is SGHAT and CDR2 FQNNGV.

The rearrangement joins TRBV10-3 to TRBJ1-5; a weak D match, TRBD1 (5 bases). Per the germline V gene, CDR1 is ENHRY and CDR2 is SYGVKD. Trimming took off 8 bases at V and 4 bases at J, with 9 bases between the two ends. The CDR3 length is 12 residues. The CDR3 protein is CAIQGGNQPQHF. CDR3 nucleotides: TGTGCCATCCAGGGCGGAAATCAGCCCCAGCATTTT.

V and J are TRBV5-8 and TRBJ1-1, with TRBD1 as a possible D gene (5 bases). Germline V lookup: CDR1 SGHTS, CDR2 YDEGEE. The germline V and J ends were trimmed by 0 bases and 5 bases, with 17 bases remaining between them. CDR3 length: 16 residues. The CDR3 sequence is CASSLVSGQYETEAFF. The CDR3 region has the DNA TGTGCCAGCAGCTTGGTTTCAGGGCAATACGAAACTGAAGCTTTCTTT.